These 8 T cell receptor beta chains were sequenced from one sample in a study of cytomegalovirus exposure and HLA in healthy donors. In the PCR, 60 Vbeta and 13 Jbeta primers were used. This table comes from immunoSEQ multiplex PCR, and its TCRdb copy is limited to in-frame clones, with some not included. The repertoire includes 100,000 to 130,000 clones, 65% to 85% of them detected once, and 2% to 2.5% sits in the top ten. Sequenced material: PBMCs. The receptors shown here come from a young man in good health and CMV-seronegative.

This chain joins TRBV10-2 and TRBJ2-1, with D possibly being TRBD2 (6 bases). V was pared by 1 base and J by 14 bases, with 15 bases between. The CDR3 has 13 amino acids. Per the germline V gene, CDR1 is WSHSY and CDR2 is SAAADI. The CDR3 DNA is TGCGCCAGCAGTGAGTTTGGACTCCCGGGAGAGTTCTTC. Its translation is CASSEFGLPGEFF.

The genes are TRBV18 and TRBJ1-2, with TRBD1 as a possible D gene (5 bases). CDR1 KGHSH and CDR2 LQKENI come from the germline V gene. This CDR3 is 14 amino acids long. Between the trimmed V and J ends, which lost 3 bases and 4 bases, there was a span of 12 bases. The CDR3 sequence: CASSPGAAGYGYTF. CDR3 nucleotides: TGTGCCAGCTCACCCGGGGCAGCGGGCTATGGCTACACCTTC.

This chain uses TRBV7-3 with TRBJ1-6, with a weak D call TRBD1 (6 bases). CDR1 and CDR2 (germline): SGHTA, FQGTGA. The germline V and J ends were trimmed by 4 bases and 8 bases, with 12 bases remaining between them. The CDR3 spans 14 residues. The CDR3 DNA reads as TGTGCCAGCAGCTCAACCCGGACAGATTCACCCCTCCACTTT. This codes for CASSSTRTDSPLHF.

The rearrangement links TRBV6-5 to TRBJ1-5; 9 bases align to TRBD1. In germline, CDR1 is MNHEY, CDR2 SVGAGI. CDR3 length equals 15 residues. Unmatched junction bases numbered 6, after V lost 3 bases and J lost 6 bases. CDR3 residues: CASSYRPGQGQPQHF. The CDR3, as DNA: TGTGCCAGCAGTTATCGGCCGGGACAGGGTCAGCCCCAGCATTTT.

The gene calls are TRBV7-8 and TRBJ2-5; 10 bases map to TRBD2. The V segment lost 2 bases and the J segment 0 bases; nucleotides outside the gene matches: 3. In germline, CDR1 is SGHVS, CDR2 FQNEAQ. The CDR3 sequence is 16 residues long. The CDR3 region is CASSLRGTSDQETQYF. As DNA, the CDR3 is TGTGCCAGCAGCTTAAGGGGGACTAGCGACCAAGAGACCCAGTACTTC.

The DNA for the CDR3 is TGTGCCAGCAGTGAACGGGGAGAGGGCAATGAGCAGTTCTTC. This translates into CASSERGEGNEQFF. The gene calls are TRBV6-4 and TRBJ2-1, with a tentative D call TRBD2 (5 bases). V gave up 3 bases and J gave up 6 bases, with 12 bases separating them. The germline CDR1 and CDR2 sequences are MRHNA and SNTAGT. The CDR3 spans 14 residues.

In this sample, this clone turned up a few times. This chain joins TRBV5-3 and TRBJ1-5; D is undetermined. TRBV5-3 is an ORF, with its function uncertain. The CDR3 length is 15 residues. Trimming took 2 bases from V and 5 from J, leaving 14 bases between them. CDR3 residues: CARSFKVGVDQPQHF. As DNA, the CDR3 is TGTGCCAGAAGCTTTAAGGTCGGGGTGGATCAGCCCCAGCATTTT.

CDR3 protein: CASSLGSPTPEQYF. The CDR3 coding sequence is TGCGCCAGCAGCTTGGGTAGCCCGACCCCCGAGCAGTACTTC. V and J are TRBV5-1 and TRBJ2-7; D is unclear. The germline CDR1 and CDR2 sequences are SGHRS and YFSETQ. The CDR3 has 14 amino acids. V lost 0 bases and J 6 bases, leaving 13 bases between the germline ends.